This T cell receptor beta chain emerged from a study of blood T cell repertoires in COVID-19. After removal of 5 bases from V and 6 bases from J, the junction contained 6 bases not matched to a gene. The CDR3 loop spans 16 amino acids. Germline V lookup: CDR1 MNHNY, CDR2 SVGAGI (reference sequence). Per the authors' pipeline: Researchers report that nucleated cell counts were estimated from reference gene primer amplification. Assay used: immunoSEQ multiplex PCR; TCRdb lists only in-frame clones, some missing. The V and J calls and clone size come from that table; D and trimming were worked out from the DNA. Here the sample spans about 85,000 clones, approximately 79% being singletons.

What was sequenced was peripheral blood. The TCR originated in a man aged 65 to 85 with acute or convalescent COVID-19. The chain couples TRBV6-6 to TRBJ2-3; TRBD2 agrees at 15 bases. As DNA, the CDR3 is TGTGCCAGCAGTGGACTAGCGGGGGGGTCGAGGGATACGCAGTATTTT. Its protein product is CASSGLAGGSRDTQYF.